This TCR beta chain was captured in a study of blood T cell repertoires in COVID-19. Study as a whole: T cells, B-cell-depleted T cells, or PBMCs provided the cDNA or gDNA that served as material.

Some clones are missing from TCRdb's copy, which holds only in-frame ones; the method was immunoSEQ multiplex PCR. Among about 200,000 clones listed, roughly 83% were seen once. Input material: PBMCs or T cells enriched from blood (not recorded which). This TCR derives from a man aged 40-49 years with acute COVID-19.

The CDR3: CASSQWSRRDFSYEQYF. The CDR3 region has the DNA TGCGCCAGCAGCCAATGGTCGAGGAGGGATTTCTCCTACGAGCAGTACTTC. The chain carries TRBV4-1 and TRBJ2-7; weak D call: TRBD2 (6 bases). The germline V and J ends were trimmed by 2 bases and 0 bases, with 17 bases remaining between them. The germline V gene has CDR1 MGHRA and CDR2 YSYEKL. This CDR3 region has 17 residues.